Listed below are T cell receptor beta chains from one sample, sequenced in a study of post-analysis software for immune sequencing data. TCRdb analysed the PCR reads with MiXCR anew, one entry per CDR3 protein. The sample consists of over 700,000 distinct CDR3 sequences, about 32% of them appearing once. Input material: blood. These receptors originate from a girl aged 5-17 years with multiple sclerosis. CDR3s include the opening cysteine and the closing phenylalanine or tryptophan. The order of the fields is D gene, J gene, clone size, V gene, CDR3 protein, CDR3 DNA. D genes are given only for firm matches. Clone sizes are given selectively: once, few, many, or a class where the clone is expanded.

.,TRBJ2-2,.,TRBV29-1,CSVETVDNTGELFF,TGCAGCGTTGAAACCGTCGATAACACCGGGGAGCTGTTTTTT
TRBD1,TRBJ1-2,.,TRBV5-1,CASSPHAGTGHNHGYTF,TGCGCCAGCAGCCCCCACGCCGGGACAGGGCACAACCATGGCTACACCTTC
TRBD1,TRBJ1-4,few,TRBV25-1,CASSDYRGTNEKLFF,TGTGCCAGCAGTGACTACAGGGGGACTAATGAAAAACTGTTTTTT
TRBD1,TRBJ2-5,.,TRBV5-1,CASRGTAQETQYF,TGCGCCAGCCGAGGGACAGCCCAAGAGACCCAGTACTTC
TRBD2,TRBJ2-4,.,TRBV4-3,CASSQVGSSGRGGIQYF,TGCGCCAGCAGCCAAGTCGGGTCTAGCGGGAGAGGGGGCATTCAGTACTTC
TRBD2,TRBJ2-3,once,TRBV7-2,CASSTSGGLTDTQYF,TGTGCCAGCAGCACCAGCGGGGGGTTAACCGATACGCAGTATTTT
TRBD2,TRBJ2-7,.,TRBV10-2,CASSESIGLAGIYNEQYF,TGCGCCAGCAGTGAGTCAATCGGACTAGCGGGGATCTACAATGAGCAGTACTTC
TRBD1,TRBJ2-2,few,TRBV25-1,CASKGQGGTGELFF,TGTGCCAGCAAGGGACAGGGAGGCACCGGGGAGCTGTTTTTT
TRBD2,TRBJ2-1,.,TRBV20-1,CSAKHPGLADSYNEQFF,TGCAGTGCTAAGCACCCGGGACTAGCGGATTCCTACAATGAGCAGTTCTTC
TRBD2,TRBJ2-5,.,TRBV27,CASSFGGGHTETQYF,TGTGCCAGCAGTTTTGGGGGAGGGCATACGGAGACCCAGTACTTC
.,TRBJ1-1,.,TRBV5-5,CASSLQGWGTEAFF,TGTGCCAGCAGCTTGCAGGGATGGGGCACTGAAGCTTTCTTT
.,TRBJ1-5,few,TRBV6-2/TRBV6-3,CASSYSALGVFGNQPQHF,TGTGCCAGCAGTTACTCCGCCTTAGGGGTGTTTGGCAATCAGCCCCAGCATTTT
TRBD2,TRBJ2-3,.,TRBV20-1,CSARQLAGADTQYF,TGCAGTGCTAGACAACTAGCGGGCGCAGATACGCAGTATTTT
.,TRBJ2-5,.,TRBV10-3,CAISEKTGAGPETQYF,TGTGCCATCAGTGAGAAGACCGGAGCAGGCCCCGAGACCCAGTACTTC
TRBD1,TRBJ2-5,.,TRBV25-1,CASSESGGQGASETQYF,TGTGCCAGCAGTGAATCTGGGGGACAGGGGGCTTCGGAGACCCAGTACTTC
.,TRBJ2-4,once,TRBV24-1,CATSDPQSSRDIQYF,TGTGCCACCAGTGACCCACAGTCCTCCAGGGACATTCAGTACTTC
.,TRBJ2-5,.,TRBV29-1,CSARQIQETQYF,TGCAGCGCTAGACAGATCCAAGAGACCCAGTACTTC
TRBD2,TRBJ2-7,.,TRBV28,CASRPSGRLSYEQYF,TGTGCCAGCAGACCTAGCGGGAGGCTCTCCTACGAGCAGTACTTC
.,TRBJ2-7,few,TRBV20-1,CSARSHEQYF,TGCAGTGCTAGATCCCACGAGCAGTACTTC
TRBD1,TRBJ1-5,.,TRBV12-3/TRBV12-4,CASQGGGYQPQHF,TGTGCCAGCCAGGGGGGTGGGTATCAGCCCCAGCATTTT
.,TRBJ1-6,.,TRBV20-1,CSAREDRYNSPLHF,TGCAGTGCTAGAGAGGATCGGTATAATTCACCCCTCCACTTT
.,TRBJ2-3,.,TRBV12-3/TRBV12-4,CATGGWGSGTDAQYF,TGTGCCACCGGTGGGTGGGGGAGTGGCACAGATGCGCAGTATTTT
.,TRBJ2-1,few,TRBV15,CATSKRGSYNEQFF,TGTGCCACCAGCAAAAGAGGATCCTACAATGAGCAGTTCTTC
.,TRBJ1-6,few,TRBV6-5,CASSYLRPTRSNSPLHF,TGTGCCAGCAGTTACTTGAGACCGACTCGATCGAATTCACCCCTCCACTTT
.,TRBJ2-4,.,TRBV21-1,CASSSPRIAKNIQYF,TGTGCCAGCAGCAGCCCGAGGATAGCCAAAAACATTCAGTACTTC
.,TRBJ2-4,few,TRBV7-2,CASSSRRQGREHIQYF,TGTGCCAGCAGCTCCAGACGCCAGGGGCGCGAACACATTCAGTACTTC
.,TRBJ1-5,few,TRBV7-2,CASSLRGRLGQPQHF,TGTGCCAGCAGCTTAAGAGGCAGGCTTGGGCAGCCCCAGCATTTT
.,TRBJ2-1,many,TRBV29-1,CSVGGVYNEQFF,TGCAGCGTTGGGGGGGTGTACAATGAGCAGTTCTTC
.,TRBJ2-5,few,TRBV5-1,CASSSKDGQETQYF,TGCGCCAGCAGCTCGAAAGACGGACAAGAGACCCAGTACTTC
.,TRBJ1-5,.,TRBV12-3/TRBV12-4,CASSLGWRRNQPQHF,TGTGCCAGCAGTTTAGGTTGGCGTCGCAATCAGCCCCAGCATTTT
.,TRBJ2-7,once,TRBV29-1,CSVDDQDSYEQYF,TGCAGCGTTGATGACCAAGACTCCTACGAGCAGTACTTC
TRBD1,TRBJ1-2,few,TRBV7-9,CASSTTGGDYGYTF,TGTGCCAGCAGCACAACAGGGGGCGACTATGGCTACACCTTC
TRBD1,TRBJ2-1,few,TRBV28,CASSLLGQGVRETQFF,TGTGCCAGCAGTTTACTGGGACAGGGAGTCAGAGAGACCCAGTTCTTC
.,TRBJ2-1,few,TRBV20-1,CSASGRRSYNEQFF,TGCAGTGCTAGTGGGAGAAGAAGTTATAATGAGCAGTTCTTC
TRBD2,TRBJ2-1,.,TRBV5-1,CASSLGLAEYNEQFF,TGCGCCAGCAGCTTGGGGCTAGCGGAGTACAATGAGCAGTTCTTC
TRBD2,TRBJ2-1,.,TRBV5-6,CASSLVRRGVNNGQFF,TGTGCCAGCAGCTTGGTTCGGCGGGGGGTCAACAATGGGCAGTTCTTC
.,TRBJ1-1,.,TRBV7-2,CASSTSGRVNTEAFF,TGTGCCAGCAGCACATCGGGACGGGTGAACACTGAAGCTTTCTTT
.,TRBJ2-1,.,TRBV28,CASRDYSYNEQFF,TGTGCCAGCAGGGACTACAGCTACAATGAGCAGTTCTTC
.,TRBJ2-7,few,TRBV9,CASSVDHPPGEQYF,TGTGCCAGCAGCGTAGATCACCCCCCGGGCGAGCAGTACTTC
TRBD2,TRBJ2-5,.,TRBV20-1,CSGKGSGAYQETQYF,TGCAGTGGGAAAGGTAGCGGGGCGTACCAAGAGACCCAGTACTTC
.,TRBJ2-6,.,TRBV10-3,CAIDSSGANVLTF,TGTGCCATCGACAGCTCTGGGGCCAACGTCCTGACTTTC
.,TRBJ2-7,few,TRBV7-2,CASSLFPSRSSYEQYF,TGTGCCAGCAGCTTATTCCCCAGCAGGAGCTCCTACGAGCAGTACTTC
.,TRBJ1-2,many,TRBV7-2,CASSLGGTNYGYTF,TGCGCCAGCAGCTTGGGCGGGACCAACTATGGCTACACCTTC
.,TRBJ2-3,.,TRBV10-3,CAISDAGTSFTGTYTQYF,TGTGCCATCAGTGACGCCGGGACATCCTTCACGGGCACATATACGCAGTATTTT
.,TRBJ2-3,once,TRBV5-1,CASKDGASTDTQYF,TGCGCCAGCAAGGACGGCGCGAGCACAGATACGCAGTATTTT
.,TRBJ2-7,few,TRBV6-5,CASSQTIGVLEQYF,TGTGCCAGCAGCCAAACAATTGGGGTGCTTGAGCAGTACTTC
TRBD1,TRBJ2-3,.,TRBV20-1,CSALEGPGGRTDTQYF,TGCAGTGCCCTAGAGGGCCCAGGGGGAAGGACAGATACGCAGTATTTT
.,TRBJ2-5,.,TRBV6-5,CASGMRETQYF,TGTGCCAGCGGGATGAGGGAGACCCAGTACTTC
.,TRBJ2-7,.,TRBV5-1,CASSAHNPAYEQYF,TGCGCCAGCAGCGCCCACAACCCTGCCTACGAGCAGTACTTC
TRBD1,TRBJ2-1,few,TRBV14,CASSQASGGRSNEQFF,TGTGCCAGCAGCCAAGCATCAGGGGGACGTAGCAATGAGCAGTTCTTC
.,TRBJ2-1,few,TRBV12-3/TRBV12-4,CASSPTRQGEQFF,TGTGCCAGCAGTCCTACCCGGCAGGGTGAGCAGTTCTTC
.,TRBJ2-5,.,TRBV29-1,CSVEDPTGIETQYF,TGCAGCGTTGAAGATCCCACAGGGATAGAGACCCAGTACTTC